This is a list of T cell receptor beta chains from one sample in a study of shared clonotypes between healthy human individuals. The protocol was immunoSEQ multiplex PCR, while the TCRdb copy is restricted to in-frame clones and leaves out a portion. In the table there are more than 500,000 clones, about 96% of which are singletons. The specimen sequenced was naive CD4+ T cells sorted from blood. These receptors all come from a woman younger than 45 in good health. CDR3s include the opening cysteine and the closing phenylalanine or tryptophan. The size field is filled for only some rows; it gives once, few, many or a size class.

clone_size,cdr3_length,v_call,cdr3_aa
once,15,TRBV7-9,CASSFTRIATDTQYF
.,12,TRBV19,CASSMQGTTQYF
.,13,TRBV19,CAREETSYQPQHF
.,15,TRBV5-1,CASSLVSGSNEKLFF
.,12,TRBV30,CAWSSGGDEQFF
.,12,TRBV19,CASSMKGYEQYF
.,14,TRBV19,CASSVTGGNQPQHF
.,14,TRBV9,CASSVGQASYEQYF
.,16,TRBV28,CAAMGLATSSYNEQFF
.,14,TRBV28,CASSPGRSWGTQYF
.,13,TRBV18,CASSPGFLDTQYF
.,15,TRBV18,CASSPPGLTNNEQFF
.,13,TRBV6-5,CASISRAGETQYF
.,14,TRBV18,CASSPRTGWDGYTF
.,15,TRBV5-1,CASSPADRANYGYTF
once,13,TRBV7-2,CASSLADYYEQYF
.,14,TRBV25-1,CASSSTGQNQPQHF
.,15,TRBV6-5,CASSAREDSTYEQYF
.,15,TRBV12-5,CASGLVLAGGGEQFF
.,14,TRBV5-1,CASSGTGGNYGYTF
once,15,TRBV28,CASSRDSTTNEKLFF
.,17,TRBV19,CASSLSGRVSGANVLTF
.,17,TRBV7-8,CASSLKGQAPLNYEQYF
.,15,TRBV5-4,CASSLRGTGAYGYTF
.,15,TRBV6-1,CASSRGYKSNQPQHF
.,14,TRBV19,CASRLAGSSYEQYF
.,17,TRBV19,CASSIDGGRGAGQPQHF
.,15,TRBV27,CASSSGPMYQETQYF
few,13,TRBV9,CASSVDQGETQYF
.,13,TRBV5-1,CASSLVMNTEAFF
.,19,TRBV10-2,CASSRTGARLAGGLYEQYF
.,16,TRBV5-1,CASSSLGTSGSNEQFF
once,13,TRBV19,CASKGGSTDTQYF
.,14,TRBV6-5,CASSYSGTGPGYTF
.,16,TRBV5-8,CASTLGRGAGDNEQFF
.,16,TRBV4-1,CASSQDSAGNSDEQFF
.,14,TRBV4-2,CASSQKEVEGEQFF
.,13,TRBV29-1,CSARTSGMHEQYF
.,12,TRBV6-5,CASSTPDRSYTF
.,15,TRBV29-1,CSVEVIRDKNTEAFF
.,15,TRBV6-5,CASSYSDRGDTEAFF
once,15,TRBV6-6,CASSSQREGPYEQYF
.,13,TRBV5-1,CASSLARGLEAFF
.,13,TRBV5-8,CASSLLPNYGYTF
once,15,TRBV28,CASIKDRDGTDTQYF
.,16,TRBV2,CASNVPRREVANEQFF
once,13,TRBV19,CASSRGLDTEAFF
.,15,TRBV19,CASSLKWTGGSPLHF